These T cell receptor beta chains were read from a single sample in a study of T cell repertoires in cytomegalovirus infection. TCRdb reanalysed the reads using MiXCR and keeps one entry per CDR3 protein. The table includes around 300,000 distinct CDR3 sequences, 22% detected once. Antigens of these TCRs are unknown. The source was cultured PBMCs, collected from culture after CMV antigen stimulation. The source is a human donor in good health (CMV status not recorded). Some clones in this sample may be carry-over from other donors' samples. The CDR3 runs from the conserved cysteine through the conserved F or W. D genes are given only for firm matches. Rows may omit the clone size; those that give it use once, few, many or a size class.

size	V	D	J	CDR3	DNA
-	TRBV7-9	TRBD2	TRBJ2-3	CASSFGTSKGEKQYF	TGTGCCAGCAGCTTCGGGACTAGTAAAGGCGAAAAACAGTATTTT
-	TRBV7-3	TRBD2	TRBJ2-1	CASSILAGVTNEQFF	TGTGCCAGCAGCATACTAGCGGGAGTGACCAATGAGCAGTTCTTC
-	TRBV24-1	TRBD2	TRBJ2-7	CATSDSGLAGKDYEQYF	TGTGCCACCAGTGATAGTGGACTAGCGGGAAAGGACTACGAGCAGTACTTC
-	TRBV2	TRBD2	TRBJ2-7	CASQPRETAEQYF	TGTGCCAGCCAGCCGCGGGAGACTGCCGAGCAGTACTTC
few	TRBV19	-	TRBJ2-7	CASSIQPGKPYEQYF	TGTGCCAGTAGTATCCAACCGGGCAAACCCTACGAGCAGTACTTC
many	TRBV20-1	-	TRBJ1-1	CSASQGRTEAFF	TGCAGTGCCAGTCAGGGGCGCACTGAAGCTTTCTTT
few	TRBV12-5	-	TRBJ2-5	CASGFGAGATQETQYF	TGTGCTAGTGGTTTTGGGGCAGGGGCTACGCAAGAGACCCAGTACTTC
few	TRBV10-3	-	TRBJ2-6	CAIRGDSGANVLTF	TGTGCCATCCGAGGAGACTCTGGGGCCAACGTCCTGACTTTC
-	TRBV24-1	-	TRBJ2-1	CATSDSGHLKQFF	TGTGCCACCAGTGATTCCGGACACCTGAAGCAGTTCTTC
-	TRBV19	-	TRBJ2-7	CASSIIPGLSYEQYF	TGTGCCAGTAGTATTATTCCAGGGTTGTCCTACGAGCAGTACTTC
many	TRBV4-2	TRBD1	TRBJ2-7	CASSQVISGTGDRSSPYEQYF	TGTGCCAGCAGCCAAGTTATTTCCGGGACAGGGGATCGATCGAGTCCTTACGAGCAGTACTTC
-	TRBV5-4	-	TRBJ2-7	CASSFASGSRNF	-
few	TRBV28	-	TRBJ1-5	CASSPPDNLGPQHF	TGTGCCAGCAGTCCTCCGGACAACCTAGGGCCCCAGCATTTT
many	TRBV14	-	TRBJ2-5	CASSQNRDVRETQYF	TGTGCCAGCAGCCAGAACAGGGATGTGAGAGAGACCCAGTACTTC
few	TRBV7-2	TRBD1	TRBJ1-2	CASSLDGRGPGYTF	TGTGCCAGCAGCTTAGATGGGAGGGGGCCCGGCTACACCTTC
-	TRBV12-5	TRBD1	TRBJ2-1	CASGLVLGQGFHEQFF	TGTGCTAGTGGTTTGGTATTGGGACAGGGATTCCATGAGCAGTTCTTC
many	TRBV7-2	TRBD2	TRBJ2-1	CASRKREVYEQFF	TGTGCCAGCAGAAAGCGGGAGGTCTATGAGCAGTTCTTC
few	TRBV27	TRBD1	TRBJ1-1	CASSLQGAKVTEAFF	TGTGCCAGCAGTTTGCAGGGGGCAAAAGTGACTGAAGCTTTCTTT
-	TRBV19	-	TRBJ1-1	CASTAGRLGTETFF	TGTGCCAGTACCGCGGGTAGGCTGGGCACTGAAACTTTCTTT
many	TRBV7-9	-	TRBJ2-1	CASSLDFGYSSYNEQFF	TGTGCCAGCAGCTTAGATTTCGGCTATAGCTCCTACAATGAGCAGTTCTTC
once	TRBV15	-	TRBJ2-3	CATSRDFLGEDTQYF	TGTGCCACCAGCAGAGATTTTTTAGGAGAAGATACGCAGTATTTT
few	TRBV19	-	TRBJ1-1	CASSGYRGTQNTEAFF	TGTGCCAGTAGTGGGTATCGTGGGACACAAAACACTGAAGCTTTCTTT
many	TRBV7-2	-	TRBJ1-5	CASSSSLGSNQPQHF	TGTGCCAGCAGTTCCTCATTAGGGAGCAATCAGCCCCAGCATTTT
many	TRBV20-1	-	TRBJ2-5	CSARGDGQETQYF	TGCAGTGCTAGGGGGGACGGGCAAGAGACCCAGTACTTC
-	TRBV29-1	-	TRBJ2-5	CSVGEGAGAQYF	TGCAGCGTTGGGGAGGGGGCGGGGGCCCAGTACTTC
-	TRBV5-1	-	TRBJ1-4	CASSLLGRFNEKLFF	TGCGCCAGCAGCCTACTGGGACGGTTTAATGAAAAACTGTTTTTT
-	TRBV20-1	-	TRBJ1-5	CSARVGTANQPQHF	TGCAGTGCTAGAGTCGGGACCGCCAATCAGCCCCAGCATTTT
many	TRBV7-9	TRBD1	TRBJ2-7	CASSLAQGASYEQYF	TGTGCCAGCAGCTTAGCGCAGGGGGCGTCATACGAGCAGTACTTC
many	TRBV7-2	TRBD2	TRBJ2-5	CASSQTSGSWETQYF	TGTGCCAGCAGCCAGACTAGCGGGAGCTGGGAGACCCAGTACTTC
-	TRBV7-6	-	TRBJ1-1	CASSLRVGLNTEAFF	TGTGCCAGCAGCTTAAGGGTCGGACTGAACACTGAAGCTTTCTTT
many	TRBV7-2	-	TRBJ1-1	CASSLIRVQAFF	TGTGCCAGCAGCTTAATCAGGGTTCAAGCTTTCTTT
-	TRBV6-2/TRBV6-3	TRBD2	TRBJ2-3	CASSYSRTSGGPTDTQYF	TGTGCCAGCAGTTACTCACGGACTAGCGGGGGACCCACAGATACGCAGTATTTT
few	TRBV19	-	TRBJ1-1	CASSPLLNTEAFF	TGTGCCAGTAGTCCTCTCTTGAACACTGAAGCTTTCTTT
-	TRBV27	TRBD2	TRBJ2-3	CASSSGLAGLDTQYF	TGTGCCAGCAGTTCTGGACTAGCGGGACTAGATACGCAGTATTTT
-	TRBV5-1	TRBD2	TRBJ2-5	CASSLELAGGETQYF	TGCGCCAGCAGCTTGGAGCTAGCGGGAGGAGAGACCCAGTACTTC
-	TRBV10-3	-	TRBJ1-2	CAISELMGGYTF	TGTGCCATCAGTGAGCTTATGGGGGGCTACACCTTC
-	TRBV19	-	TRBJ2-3	CASSFPGADTQYF	TGTGCCAGTAGTTTCCCCGGCGCAGATACGCAGTATTTT
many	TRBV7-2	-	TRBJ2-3	CASSSDASKGTDTQYF	TGTGCCAGCAGCTCCGATGCGAGCAAGGGCACAGATACGCAGTATTTT
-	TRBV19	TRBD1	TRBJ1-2	CATKGTGNYGYTF	TGTGCCACTAAGGGGACAGGGAACTATGGCTACACCTTC